This T cell receptor beta chain derives from a study of identical twins. A single record per CDR3 protein comes from TCRdb applying MiXCR to the 5' RACE reads. This sample has roughly 490,000 distinct CDR3 sequences, with approximately 15% found just once. This same sample was also taken into another study, of yellow fever vaccine responses in identical twins.

The source is a woman aged 18-29 years in good health. Sequencing used CD4+ T cells sorted from blood.

CDR3 amino acids: CASSPRGGAGDTQYF. The CDR3 DNA reads as TGTGCCAGCAGCCCACGAGGGGGGGCGGGAGATACGCAGTATTTT. The gene calls are TRBV7-3 and TRBJ2-3, with D perhaps TRBD2 (7 bases). CDR1 and CDR2 from the germline V gene are SGHTA and FQGTGA. Trimming pared 5 bases from V and 5 bases from J, leaving 17 bases between. CDR3 length: 15 residues.